Listed below are T cell receptor beta chains from one sample, sequenced in a study of technical replicates of blood from a handful of donors. Sequencing was performed with immunoSEQ multiplex PCR; in TCRdb, only in-frame clones are kept and a portion is missing. The data hold about 76,000 clones, with roughly 90% observed a single time. Sample: T cells isolated from PBMCs. The receptors stem from a human donor in good health. The CDR3 runs from the conserved cysteine through the conserved F or W.

v_gene	j_gene	CDR3aa
TRBV27	TRBJ2-7	CASRLRVQGELADIYEQYF
TRBV9	TRBJ2-1	CASSVGQGRGNEQFF
TRBV21-1	TRBJ2-1	CARGDRRSYNEQFF
TRBV28	TRBJ1-2	CASSPRYPGGNGYTF
TRBV7-2	TRBJ2-4	CASSSSGVVKNIQYF
TRBV6-5	TRBJ1-2	CASSYFGQEGNYGYTF
TRBV5-8	TRBJ2-7	CASSSSGSGRDGEQYF
TRBV5-4	TRBJ1-2	CASSLDGDRGDGYTF
TRBV18	TRBJ2-1	CASSPPGLAGTYNEQFF
TRBV6-5	TRBJ2-1	CASSGSGYNEQFF
TRBV2	TRBJ2-7	CASRAQTGGTYEQYF
TRBV19	TRBJ1-1	CASRNPGGGDTEAFF
TRBV7-9	TRBJ1-2	CASSDHSNLDYGYTF
TRBV4-1	TRBJ2-1	CASSQARLAGGPRAYNEQFF
TRBV10-3	TRBJ1-5	CATQGDSNQPQHF
TRBV7-3	TRBJ1-2	CASSLTRADNGYTF
TRBV4-1	TRBJ2-5	CASSHPGLEETQYF
TRBV28	TRBJ2-7	CASILLRGGSGEQYF
TRBV4-1	TRBJ1-1	CASSPTVVSTEAFF
TRBV9	TRBJ2-5	CASSTPGQGALETQYF
TRBV5-5	TRBJ1-4	CASSRYEKLFF
TRBV11-3	TRBJ2-7	CASSPGTGDSKNEQYF
TRBV2	TRBJ2-7	CATNPGLASGEQYF
TRBV11-3	TRBJ2-3	CASSNREGTDTQYF
TRBV4-1	TRBJ2-3	CASSPQLAGGKDTQYF
TRBV7-9	TRBJ1-2	CASSRTDARYGYTF
TRBV25-1	TRBJ2-7	CASSEFGGRREQYF
TRBV6-1	TRBJ1-2	CASSEAFRGSYGYTF
TRBV9	TRBJ2-1	CASSPGGFNEQFF
TRBV19	TRBJ1-5	CASSIKGFHSNQPQHF
TRBV6-1	TRBJ1-1	CASRERQGWGTEAFF
TRBV6-1	TRBJ1-1	CASSKGTGVVF
TRBV27	TRBJ1-1	CASSFGYRLNTEAFF
TRBV2	TRBJ1-5	CASSGHGNQPQHF
TRBV10-3	TRBJ1-2	CAISLQQGDGYTF
TRBV9	TRBJ2-7	CASSVGRDSYEQYF
TRBV7-3	TRBJ2-1	CASSPVANGYNEQFF
TRBV28	TRBJ2-5	CASSLFIQETQYF
TRBV30	TRBJ1-4	CAWSQGGVGNEKLFF
TRBV7-9	TRBJ2-3	CASSLARSGGAPDTQYF
TRBV7-9	TRBJ1-2	CASSTQTGSNGYTF
TRBV5-1	TRBJ1-3	CASSLEGRHPSGNTIYF
TRBV18	TRBJ2-7	CASSPLGQGGNEQYF
TRBV5-5	TRBJ2-1	CASSLDSKGVEQFF
TRBV29-1	TRBJ2-5	CSVDRAETQYF
TRBV2	TRBJ2-1	CASSAMGQGAKGLNNEQFF
TRBV5-4	TRBJ2-5	CASSLLSGGAGSPQYF
TRBV2	TRBJ2-3	CASTEIADTDTQYF
TRBV7-2	TRBJ2-1	CASSRRGAGGKNEQFF
TRBV7-9	TRBJ1-1	CASSLDNTGTPNTEAFF
TRBV5-1	TRBJ1-1	CASWRDVGTEAFF
TRBV6-6	TRBJ1-3	CASSRTGVEGNTIYF
TRBV7-9	TRBJ2-3	CASSLGGGAQYF